The 25 T cell receptor beta chains presented below share a single source sample, sequenced in a study of response to subunit inactivated influenza vaccine. TCRdb independently ran MiXCR on the RT-PCR reads; one entry per CDR3 protein. The table has roughly 780,000 distinct CDR3 sequences, less than 20% seen once. The sequenced sample was PBMCs from blood, obtained 4 to 6 days after vaccination. The receptors come from a man aged 45-60 years who received an inactivated influenza vaccine.

This clonotype was seen a handful of times. The rearrangement joins TRBV7-2 to TRBJ1-5; D gene unclear. The CDR3 covers 14 residues. Trimming left V 1 base short and J 4 bases short, with 8 bases between. Germline CDR1 reads SGHTA; CDR2 reads FQGNSA. The CDR3 loop reads CASSLDGVNQPQHF. The CDR3 coding sequence is TGTGCCAGCAGCTTAGATGGGGTTAATCAGCCCCAGCATTTT.

The table lists this clonotype with a few counts. The V gene is TRBV12-3 or TRBV12-4, the J gene TRBJ2-5; D unclear. V was trimmed by 6 bases and J by 1 base, leaving 9 bases between them. The CDR3 spans 13 residues. CDR3 residues: CASRPGAQETQYF. The CDR3 DNA reads TGTGCCAGCAGACCAGGAGCCCAAGAGACCCAGTACTTC.

The chain recombines TRBV28 with TRBJ1-5; TRBD1 might be the D (5 bases). The germline V gene encodes CDR1 MDHEN and CDR2 SYDVKM. The CDR3 extends over 14 amino acids. The V gene lost 7 bases and the J gene lost 4 bases, with 14 bases spanning the gap. In DNA, the CDR3 is TGTGCCAGCATTGGGCAGGGTGGTAATCAGCCCCAGCATTTT. Its protein is CASIGQGGNQPQHF.

This clonotype showed up just a few times. The chain employs TRBV4-3 and TRBJ2-4; D might be TRBD2 (5 bases). CDR1 and CDR2 from the germline V gene are LGHNA and YSLEER. Trimming stripped 0 bases from V and 0 bases from J, with 12 bases between. CDR3 length: 17 amino acids. The CDR3 spells CASSQDRPGLAKNIQYF. CDR3 nucleotides: TGCGCCAGCAGCCAAGATAGGCCAGGACTAGCCAAAAACATTCAGTACTTC.

This clonotype has at least ten counts. V and J are TRBV18 and TRBJ2-5, with D perhaps TRBD2 (6 bases). The CDR3 covers 20 residues. Deletions cut 3 bases from V and 2 bases from J, with 28 bases between. Germline values: CDR1 KGHSH, CDR2 LQKENI. The CDR3 coding sequence is TGTGCCAGCTCACCGCTCATCGTGGGGGGAGGAAGCGGGCGTCAAGAGACCCAGTACTTC. This sequence encodes CASSPLIVGGGSGRQETQYF.

This chain connects TRBV24-1 to TRBJ2-1; 9 bases match TRBD1. V shed 1 base, J shed 4 bases, and the junction held 1 base outside the gene matches. The CDR3 runs to 15 residues. CDR1 is KGHDR, CDR2 SFDVKD, per germline. The CDR3 here is CATSDFGTGYNEQFF. The CDR3, as DNA: TGTGCCACCAGTGATTTCGGGACAGGGTACAATGAGCAGTTCTTC.

This clonotype occurred a few times. The chain uses TRBV12-3 or TRBV12-4 and TRBJ2-3, with 10 positions matching TRBD2. The CDR3 has 15 amino acids. J gave up 2 bases and V 5 bases, and 4 bases lay outside the gene matches. The CDR3 DNA follows: TGTGCCAGCAGTCCCGGGACTAGCGACACAGATACGCAGTATTTT. This encodes CASSPGTSDTDTQYF.

V usage is TRBV29-1 and J usage is TRBJ1-2; 7 positions agree with TRBD1. Germline V lookup: CDR1 SQVTM, CDR2 ANQGSEA. This CDR3 is built from 15 residues. V was clipped by 5 bases and J by 4 bases; unmatched bases: 13. This CDR3 reads CSVSVSRGGFYGYTF. DNA of the CDR3: TGCAGCGTTTCCGTTTCTCGAGGGGGCTTCTATGGCTACACCTTC. Using reference TRBV29-1 and TRBJ1-2 for the parts outside the CDR3, the full variable domain is SAVISQKPSRDICQRGTSLTIQCQVDSQVTMMFWYRQQPGQSLTLIATANQGSEATYESGFVIDKFPISRPNLTFSTLTVSNMSPEDSSIYLCSVSVSRGGFYGYTFGSGTRLTVV.

The table lists this clonotype with a few counts. The chain uses TRBV29-1 and TRBJ2-5; D ambiguous. This CDR3 region has 12 residues. V lost 4 bases and J lost 4, with 10 bases in between. CDR1 and CDR2 from the germline V gene are SQVTM and ANQGSEA. The DNA for the CDR3 is TGCAGCGTTGGTTGGGGTACAGAGACCCAGTACTTC. Residues: CSVGWGTETQYF.

This rearrangement joins TRBV12-3 or TRBV12-4 to TRBJ2-3, with 12 bases aligning to TRBD2. CDR3 length: 15 residues. Losses at the gene ends were 6 bases for V and 5 bases for J; bases not matched to a gene: 6. The CDR3: CASSFGLAGIDTQYF. The CDR3 DNA reads as TGTGCCAGCAGCTTCGGACTAGCGGGAATAGATACGCAGTATTTT.

J is TRBJ2-7 and V is TRBV28; D is possibly TRBD2 (6 bases). The CDR3 extends over 14 amino acids. Germline CDR1 reads MDHEN; CDR2 reads SYDVKM. The V and J ends lost 6 bases and 5 bases respectively, with 17 bases between them. CDR3 DNA sequence: TGTGCCAGCAGCGCGGGGCTAGGGCTCAACGAGCAGTACTTC. Translated: CASSAGLGLNEQYF.

This chain connects TRBV5-1 to TRBJ2-7; TRBD1 agrees at 10 bases. Germline trimming cut 6 bases from V and 4 bases from J; bases unmatched to any gene: 10. This CDR3 spans 15 amino acids. Germline CDR1 and CDR2: SGHRS and YFSETQ. CDR3 nucleotide sequence: TGCGCCAGCACCGTACTGGGGACAGGGGATTACGAGCAGTACTTC. Its protein product is CASTVLGTGDYEQYF.

This clonotype was observed many times. The chain links TRBV12-3 or TRBV12-4 to TRBJ2-1, with D hard to call. CDR3 length equals 14 residues. Trimming took 7 bases from V and 3 from J, leaving 13 bases between them. CDR3: CASTPGYVYNEQFF. CDR3 in DNA: TGTGCCAGCACCCCGGGCTACGTCTACAATGAGCAGTTCTTC.

A few counts support this clonotype. V is TRBV7-9 and J is TRBJ1-6, with no clear D. Trimming removed 2 bases at V and 10 bases at J, with 9 bases between. There are 13 residues in the CDR3. Germline loops: CDR1 SEHNR, CDR2 FQNEAQ (reference sequence). CDR3 region: CASSLSAGSPLHF. In DNA, the CDR3 is TGTGCCAGCAGCTTATCCGCAGGATCACCCCTCCACTTT.

This clonotype was seen just once. The rearrangement links TRBV7-9 to TRBJ2-5; 9 bases agree with TRBD2. Germline CDR1 is SEHNR and CDR2 is FQNEAQ (reference sequence). V dropped 5 bases and J dropped 4; count of bases not matched to a gene: 8. This CDR3 region has 15 residues. The CDR3 DNA follows: TGTGCCAGCAGCCCGCGGGGGGGCCTTCCAGAGACCCAGTACTTC. The encoded protein is CASSPRGGLPETQYF.

This clonotype was recorded a few times. CDR3 sequence: CASSQTGSGETQYF. DNA for the CDR3: TGTGCCAGCAGTCAGACAGGGTCAGGAGAGACCCAGTACTTC. The V call is TRBV12-3 or TRBV12-4, the J call TRBJ2-5; 7 nucleotides agree with TRBD1. The trim removed 5 bases at V and 4 bases at J, leaving 7 bases unmatched. The CDR3 runs to 14 residues.

The gene calls are TRBV4-2 and TRBJ2-1, with 9 nucleotides matching TRBD2. The ends lost 0 bases at V and 7 bases at J; junction bases unmatched: 7. Germline lookup yields CDR1 LGHNA and CDR2 YNFKEQ. The CDR3 covers 16 residues. CDR3 region: CASSQEGSGSSNEQFF. In DNA form, the CDR3 reads TGTGCCAGCAGCCAAGAGGGTAGCGGGAGTAGTAATGAGCAGTTCTTC.

This clonotype appeared many times. This chain uses TRBV9 with TRBJ2-2, with TRBD2 identical over 11 bases. With 4 bases clipped from V and 1 base from J, the junction kept 3 bases outside the gene matches. This CDR3 region has 16 residues. Germline-derived CDR1 and CDR2 are SGDLS and YYNGEE. The CDR3 sequence: CASSSLAGGNTGELFF. CDR3 nucleotides: TGTGCCAGCAGCTCCCTAGCGGGGGGGAACACCGGGGAGCTGTTTTTT. The full variable domain, with the rest looked up from reference TRBV9 and TRBJ2-2, is DSGVTQTPKHLITATGQRVTLRCSPRSGDLSVYWYQQSLDQGLQFLIQYYNGEERAKGNILERFSAQQFPDLHSELNLSSLELGDSALYFCASSSLAGGNTGELFFGEGSRLTVL.

The CDR3 is CSATPGSAEQYF. The CDR3 DNA sequence: TGCAGTGCGACCCCCGGGTCGGCCGAGCAGTACTTC. The V gene is TRBV20-1, the J gene TRBJ2-7, with D hard to call. CDR3 length: 12 amino acids. Germline CDR1 DFQATT, CDR2 SNEGSKA (reference sequence). V was pared by 6 bases and J by 6 bases, with 15 bases between.

This clonotype appeared many times. The rearrangement uses TRBV12-3 or TRBV12-4 and TRBJ2-5; a weak D match, TRBD1 (5 bases). Trimming left V 6 bases short and J 5 bases short, with 7 bases between. This CDR3 has 11 residues. CDR3 sequence: CASSDSETQYF. The CDR3, as DNA: TGTGCCAGCAGCGACAGCGAGACCCAGTACTTC.

This clonotype was counted at least ten times. V gene TRBV4-2 combines with J gene TRBJ2-1; 7 nucleotides match TRBD1. Germline-derived CDR1 and CDR2 are LGHNA and YNFKEQ. The CDR3 is 15 amino acids. Unmatched junction bases numbered 4, after V lost 2 bases and J lost 3 bases. The chain's CDR3 is CASSQHGTDYNEQFF. CDR3 nucleotides: TGTGCCAGCAGCCAACATGGGACAGACTACAATGAGCAGTTCTTC.

The chain combines TRBV20-1 with TRBJ1-2; D remains unclear. V lost 3 bases and J 2 bases, leaving 22 bases between the germline ends. In germline, CDR1 is DFQATT, CDR2 SNEGSKA (reference sequence). CDR3 size: 17 residues. CDR3 DNA: TGCAGTGCTAGTGGGCCCCGAAATCCCGAATTCAACTATGGCTACACCTTC. The encoded protein is CSASGPRNPEFNYGYTF.

J is TRBJ2-7 and V is TRBV6-1; D is tentatively TRBD1 or TRBD2 (6 bases each). The CDR3 is 14 residues long. In germline, CDR1 is MNHNS, CDR2 SASEGT. Trimming took 7 bases from V and 3 from J, leaving 16 bases between them. The CDR3 reads CASTPGGGGYEQYF. The CDR3 coding sequence is TGTGCCAGCACCCCTGGTGGAGGGGGCTACGAGCAGTACTTC.

Only a few counts were recorded for this clonotype. J is TRBJ2-3 and V is TRBV9; no clear D. CDR3 size: 13 residues. Germline lookup yields CDR1 SGDLS and CDR2 YYNGEE. The ends were cut back, 3 bases at V and 5 bases at J, with 10 bases in the middle. The CDR3 coding sequence is TGTGCCAGCAGCGACGGGCCTAGAGATACGCAGTATTTT. It is translated as CASSDGPRDTQYF. Using reference TRBV9 and TRBJ2-3 for the parts outside the CDR3, the full variable domain is DSGVTQTPKHLITATGQRVTLRCSPRSGDLSVYWYQQSLDQGLQFLIQYYNGEERAKGNILERFSAQQFPDLHSELNLSSLELGDSALYFCASSDGPRDTQYFGPGTRLTVL.

This clonotype was seen ten or more times. The CDR3 protein is CASSFGKSYEQYF. In DNA, the CDR3 is TGTGCCAGCAGTTTTGGGAAGAGCTACGAGCAGTACTTC. The rearrangement uses TRBV12-3 or TRBV12-4 and TRBJ2-7; unclear D gene. V was pared by 3 bases and J by 3 bases, with 9 bases between. This CDR3 is built from 13 residues.